This TCR beta chain was identified in a study of monozygotic twins with inflammatory bowel disease. Study-level results: A reduction in TCRbeta diversity (inverse Simpson) was seen in IBD patients relative to healthy co-twins. IBD patients exhibited fewer clonotypes shared with other individuals than healthy twins, particularly with disease activity.

The CDR3 sequence is 14 residues long. Per the germline V gene, CDR1 is DFQATT and CDR2 is SNEGSKA (reference sequence). TCRdb re-called the 5' RACE reads, yielding one record per CDR3 amino acid sequence without DNA. The sample totals more than 300,000 distinct CDR3 sequences; its top ten clones hold around 2.6%. Concerning this clonotype itself: What it binds is not known.

For every donor, one blood sample of 2.5 ml was drawn. Sequenced material: blood. The rearrangement uses TRBV20-1 and TRBJ2-1; no DNA is available, so the TRBD1 call from TCRdb remains unchecked. The sequence came from a human donor with ulcerative colitis or Crohn's disease, or a healthy co-twin of an affected twin (not recorded which). CDR3 protein: CSARLPGQDNEQFF.